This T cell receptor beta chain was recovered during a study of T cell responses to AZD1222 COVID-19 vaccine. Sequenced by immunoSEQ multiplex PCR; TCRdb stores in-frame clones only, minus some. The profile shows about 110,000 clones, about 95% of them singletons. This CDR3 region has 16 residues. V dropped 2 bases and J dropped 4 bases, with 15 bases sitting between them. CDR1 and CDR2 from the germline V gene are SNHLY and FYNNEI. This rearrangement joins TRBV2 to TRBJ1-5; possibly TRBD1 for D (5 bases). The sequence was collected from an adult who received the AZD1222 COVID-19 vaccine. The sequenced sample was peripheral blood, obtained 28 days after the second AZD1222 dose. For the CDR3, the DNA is TGTGCCAGCAGTGAATGGGCCATGGGGGGGAATCAGCCCCAGCATTTT. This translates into CASSEWAMGGNQPQHF.